This TCR beta chain was recovered during a study of T cells in Graves' hyperthyroidism and ophthalmopathy. Study-wide results and caveats: In blood, most of the thyroid clonotypes expanded above 0.001 were also present.

Amplified TCR beta CDR3 regions derived from RNA transcripts. An initial round of RT-PCR targeting the TCR CDR3 relied on the HTBI primer set. TCRdb fed the multiplex PCR reads into MiXCR, producing one record per CDR3 protein. Of hundreds of thousands of distinct CDR3 sequences in the sample, 15% to 18% were seen once. There are many counts of this clonotype. As yet, its antigen is unknown. Graves' hyperthyroidism is called stable when ophthalmopathy does not progress within 18 months. Germline V gives CDR1 SGHKS, CDR2 YYEKEE (reference sequence). The CDR3 has 15 residues. V lost 3 bases, J lost 8 bases, and 8 bases stayed unmatched.

V and J are TRBV5-5 and TRBJ2-1, with 10 bases that match TRBD2. The sample consisted of blood. The receptor was isolated from a woman aged 18 to 35 with Graves' hyperthyroidism. The CDR3 reads CASSSSGRAVDEQFF. CDR3 DNA: TGTGCCAGCAGCTCGAGCGGGAGGGCCGTCGATGAGCAGTTCTTC.